Below, one T cell receptor beta chain is given with its context. Trimming cost V 2 bases and J 2 bases, with 11 bases left between them. The CDR3 is made up of 14 amino acids. Per the germline V gene, CDR1 is SGHKS and CDR2 is YYEKEE (reference sequence). The authors' processing: Nucleated cell number was recorded as an estimate derived from reference gene primer amplification. Profiling relied on immunoSEQ multiplex PCR, and the TCRdb table lists in-frame clones only, not all of them. V and J calls and clone size are copied from that table; D and trimming were computed from the DNA. The sample includes roughly 380,000 clones, over 75% of them seen just once. These data are taken from a study of blood T cell repertoires in COVID-19. Study information: Researchers got acute and convalescent COVID-19 samples from the United States, Italy and Spain.

Assignments of participants to cohorts depended upon their own reported clinical history. All recovered Cohort 3 donors got two negative PCRs, got clearance, or saw symptom resolution. The sample taken for sequencing was PBMCs or T cells enriched from blood (not recorded which). The clonotype originates from a man aged 25 to 40 who had recovered from COVID-19. This chain uses TRBV5-5 with TRBJ2-7; D call uncertain. The CDR3 region is CASSLSRHTYEQYF. The CDR3 region has the DNA TGTGCCAGCAGCTTATCACGTCACACCTACGAGCAGTACTTC.